Below are 28 T cell receptor beta chains sequenced from a single sample in a study of blood T cell repertoires in COVID-19. Clones were read by immunoSEQ multiplex PCR, and TCRdb kept only the in-frame ones, dropping some. The sample lists 160,000 or so clones, over 75% occurring once. The sample was PBMCs or T cells enriched from blood (not recorded which). Receptors were obtained from a woman between 45 and 60 years old who had recovered from COVID-19.

CDR3 sequence reads: CATQPRTGANTGELFF. The DNA for the CDR3 is TGTGCCACCCAGCCAAGGACAGGGGCTAACACCGGGGAGCTGTTTTTT. The chain uses TRBV19 and TRBJ2-2; 9 bases agree with TRBD1. Germline CDR1 LNHDA, CDR2 SQIVND (reference sequence). This CDR3 is built from 16 residues. Trimming took 10 bases from V and 2 from J; bases not matched to a gene: 11.

The chain joins TRBV10-1 to TRBJ2-3; 7 bases match TRBD2. The junction had 12 bases not matched to a gene; V was cut back by 2 bases and J by 1 base. The CDR3 spans 18 residues. Germline CDR1 WNHNN, CDR2 SYGVQD (reference sequence). Here the CDR3 DNA reads TGCGCCAGCAGTGAGGCTAGCGGCCCCCCGCGGGGCACAGATACGCAGTATTTT. Protein sequence: CASSEASGPPRGTDTQYF.

The genes are TRBV4-3 and TRBJ2-4; the D gene is possibly TRBD1 (7 bases). The CDR3 runs to 20 residues. The V and J ends lost 0 bases and 9 bases respectively, with 30 bases between them. Germline-derived CDR1 and CDR2 are LGHNA and YSLEER. The CDR3 here is CASSQDRVRVTGRLLGIQYF. CDR3 coding DNA: TGCGCCAGCAGCCAAGATCGAGTTAGGGTGACAGGGAGGCTACTAGGCATTCAGTACTTC.

The V and J genes are TRBV19 and TRBJ2-5; possibly TRBD1 for D (6 bases). This CDR3 comprises 15 residues. Trimming took off 7 bases at V and 4 bases at J, with 19 bases between the two ends. The germline V gene encodes CDR1 LNHDA and CDR2 SQIVND (reference sequence). Here the CDR3 reads CASISRLGAVETQYF. CDR3 coding DNA: TGTGCCAGTATTTCCCGCTTGGGGGCTGTAGAGACCCAGTACTTC.

The chain combines TRBV7-9 with TRBJ1-2, with 10 bases fitting TRBD1. CDR3 length: 17 amino acids. With 1 base clipped from V and 6 bases from J, the junction kept 11 bases outside the gene matches. Germline V CDR1 and CDR2: SEHNR, FQNEAQ (reference sequence). CDR3 nucleotide sequence: TGTGCCAGCAGCTTAGGGGGGTGGGACAGGGGCGTTGATGGCTACACCTTC. It translates to CASSLGGWDRGVDGYTF. The complete variable domain, with remaining parts taken from reference TRBV7-9 and TRBJ1-2, reads DTGVSQNPRHKITKRGQNVTFRCDPISEHNRLYWYRQTLGQGPEFLTYFQNEAQLEKSRLLSDRFSAERPKGSFSTLEIQRTEQGDSAMYLCASSLGGWDRGVDGYTFGSGTRLTVV.

The V call is TRBV10-3, the J call TRBJ2-7; 12 positions agree with TRBD2. The V segment lost 6 bases and the J segment 6 bases; nucleotides outside the gene matches: 9. The CDR3 is 15 amino acids. The germline CDR1 and CDR2 sequences are ENHRY and SYGVKD. CDR3 in amino acids: CAISVKELAGGEQYF. CDR3 nucleotide sequence: TGTGCCATCAGCGTAAAAGAACTAGCGGGAGGCGAGCAGTACTTC.

The gene calls are TRBV6-5 and TRBJ1-6, with 7 bases identical to TRBD1. The V segment lost 5 bases and the J segment 7 bases; nucleotides outside the gene matches: 8. The CDR3 runs 15 residues. CDR1 and CDR2 from the germline V gene are MNHEY and SVGAGI. The chain's CDR3 is CASSPRQGRNSPLHF. The CDR3 coding sequence is TGTGCCAGCAGTCCTCGACAGGGTCGAAATTCACCCCTCCACTTT.

V and J are TRBV13 and TRBJ1-3, with a weak D call TRBD1 (5 bases). Germline V gene lookup returns CDR1 PRHDT and CDR2 FYEKMQ (reference sequence). There are 15 residues in the CDR3. V was shortened by 0 bases and J by 2 bases, with 8 bases between the two germline ends. Here the CDR3 reads CASSLGSGPGNTIYF. CDR3 in DNA: TGTGCCAGCAGCTTAGGTTCAGGGCCTGGAAACACCATATATTTT.

This clone was observed a single time. The V and J genes are TRBV6-2 or TRBV6-3 and TRBJ2-7, with a tentative D call TRBD1 (6 bases). The length of the CDR3 is 17 residues. The V gene lost 6 bases and the J gene lost 2 bases, with 23 bases spanning the gap. Germline CDR1 and CDR2: MNHEY and SVGEGT. Here the CDR3 DNA reads TGTGCCAGCAGCCGACAGGCATCCCCGGGCGTTGCCTACGAGCAGTACTTC. Protein: CASSRQASPGVAYEQYF.

The V and J genes are TRBV27 and TRBJ2-6; D perhaps matches TRBD1 (6 bases). Trimming pared 2 bases from V and 0 bases from J, leaving 14 bases between. Germline V gene sequence: CDR1 MNHEY, CDR2 SMNVEV (reference sequence). This CDR3 region has 18 residues. As DNA, the CDR3 is TGTGCCAGCAGTTTAGGGGCAGGGGCGACCTCTGGGGCCAACGTCCTGACTTTC. Translation: CASSLGAGATSGANVLTF.

The genes are TRBV23-1 and TRBJ1-4; 8 bases agree with TRBD1. TRBV23-1 counts as an open reading frame of uncertain function. The CDR3 runs 14 residues. The V and J ends lost 4 bases and 5 bases, in that order; junction bases with no gene match: 3. CDR3 sequence reads: CASSRDRPNEKLFF. In DNA, the CDR3 is TGCGCCAGCAGTCGGGACAGGCCAAATGAAAAACTGTTTTTT.

This chain uses TRBV5-1 with TRBJ2-3, with TRBD2 as a possible D gene (6 bases). Trimming took off 0 bases at V and 3 bases at J, with 14 bases between the two ends. The CDR3 sequence is 16 residues long. Per germline, CDR1 SGHRS and CDR2 YFSETQ. The CDR3 sequence: CASSLAGGTTTDTQYF. CDR3 coding DNA: TGCGCCAGCAGCTTGGCCGGGGGTACCACGACAGATACGCAGTATTTT.

The chain is built from TRBV9 and TRBJ1-2, with TRBD1 as a possible D gene (5 bases). In germline, CDR1 is SGDLS, CDR2 YYNGEE. V gave up 3 bases and J gave up 8 bases, with 20 bases separating them. This CDR3 comprises 15 residues. The CDR3 spells CASSAGDFGGRGYTF. Here the CDR3 DNA reads TGTGCCAGCAGCGCGGGGGATTTTGGGGGACGCGGCTACACCTTC.

This clone was picked up one time. Within the sample, other DNA sequences also encode this same CDR3. This chain uses TRBV11-2 with TRBJ2-2; tentatively, D is TRBD2 (5 bases). This CDR3 is 13 amino acids long. CDR1 is SGHAT and CDR2 is FQNNGV in the germline V gene. V gave up 1 base and J gave up 6 bases, with 6 bases separating them. The CDR3 is CASSLARAGELFF. The CDR3 DNA reads TGTGCCAGCAGCTTAGCGAGGGCCGGGGAGCTGTTTTTT.

This clone has only a few counts. The V and J genes are TRBV6-5 and TRBJ2-7, with D possibly matching TRBD1 (6 bases). The germline V gene has CDR1 MNHEY and CDR2 SVGAGI. Trimming shortened V by 6 bases and J by 7 bases, and 16 bases separated the two germline ends. The CDR3 sequence is 13 residues long. CDR3 region: CASRKQGWSEQYF. CDR3 in DNA: TGTGCCAGCAGGAAACAGGGATGGTCGGAGCAGTACTTC.

The V call is TRBV9, the J call TRBJ1-1; TRBD1 matches 8 bases. CDR1 SGDLS and CDR2 YYNGEE come from the germline V gene. The CDR3 runs 15 residues. V shed 4 bases and J 0 bases; nucleotides not matched to a gene: 5. The CDR3, as DNA: TGTGCCAGCAGCACCGGACAGGGAATGAACACTGAAGCTTTCTTT. It encodes CASSTGQGMNTEAFF.

The genes are TRBV5-1 and TRBJ2-3; 7 nucleotides align to TRBD2. Losses at the gene ends were 5 bases for V and 2 bases for J; bases not matched to a gene: 2. This CDR3 is built from 13 residues. CDR1 SGHRS and CDR2 YFSETQ come from the germline V gene. CDR3 in amino acids: CASSGTITDTQYF. The CDR3 DNA follows: TGCGCCAGCAGTGGGACTATCACAGATACGCAGTATTTT.

This rearrangement joins TRBV6-2 or TRBV6-3 to TRBJ1-5; a possible D gene is TRBD1 (5 bases). Germline V gene lookup returns CDR1 MNHEY and CDR2 SVGEGT. The germline V and J ends were trimmed by 6 bases and 2 bases, with 17 bases remaining between them. The CDR3 length is 16 residues. The CDR3: CASSDPGGAGNQPQHF. CDR3 nucleotide sequence: TGTGCCAGCAGCGACCCTGGCGGGGCCGGCAATCAGCCCCAGCATTTT.

The rearrangement uses TRBV6-5 and TRBJ2-7; tentatively, D is TRBD1 (6 bases). In germline, CDR1 is MNHEY, CDR2 SVGAGI. The V end lost 7 bases, the J end lost 3 bases, and 16 bases lay between the germline ends. This CDR3 is 14 amino acids long. The CDR3 DNA is TGTGCCAGCACCCTAGTGAGGGGGAACTACGAGCAGTACTTC. It is translated as CASTLVRGNYEQYF.

The chain uses TRBV4-1 and TRBJ2-3; possible D gene TRBD2, 6 bases. Germline lookup yields CDR1 MGHRA and CDR2 YSYEKL. V lost 6 bases, J lost 1 base, and 8 bases lay in between. This CDR3 has 13 amino acids. CDR3 region: CASRPSGTDTQYF. In DNA, the CDR3 is TGCGCCAGCAGACCTAGCGGCACAGATACGCAGTATTTT.

This clone showed up just once. The V gene is TRBV23-1, the J gene TRBJ1-5; no definite D call. Being an ORF, TRBV23-1 has a function that is uncertain. The germline V and J ends were trimmed by 0 bases and 4 bases, with 7 bases remaining between them. The CDR3 is 14 amino acids. The CDR3 DNA follows: TGCGCCAGCAGTCAATCCACAGCTAATCAGCCCCAGCATTTT. It codes for CASSQSTANQPQHF.

CDR3 DNA sequence: TGCGCCAGCAGCTCACAGGGGGGAAGCTACGAGCAGTACTTC. Protein product: CASSSQGGSYEQYF. V and J are TRBV5-1 and TRBJ2-7; 8 positions match TRBD1. The ends lost 3 bases at V and 3 bases at J; junction bases unmatched: 5. The V gene's germline CDR1 is SGHRS and CDR2 YFSETQ. The CDR3 length is 14 residues.

The gene calls are TRBV10-3 and TRBJ1-6; 8 nucleotides line up with TRBD1. Germline V gives CDR1 ENHRY, CDR2 SYGVKD. The V segment lost 0 bases and the J segment 8 bases; nucleotides outside the gene matches: 3. The CDR3 is 15 amino acids. The CDR3 DNA follows: TGTGCCATCAGTGAGTCGTGGACAGGGTATTCACCCCTCCACTTT. Encoded protein: CAISESWTGYSPLHF.

V and J are TRBV3-1 (or the pseudogene TRBV3-2) and TRBJ1-5, with 7 bases matching TRBD1. The CDR3 has 18 residues. Germline CDR1 is LGHDT and CDR2 is YNNKEL (reference sequence). V lost 2 bases and J lost 4; bases outside the gene matches: 14. CDR3 in amino acids: CASSQRRGRKRGNQPQHF. In DNA, the CDR3 is TGTGCCAGCAGCCAAAGGAGGGGGCGAAAGAGAGGAAATCAGCCCCAGCATTTT.

J is TRBJ1-3 and V is TRBV5-6; the D gene is possibly TRBD1 (5 bases). V was shortened by 5 bases and J by 3 bases, with 9 bases between the two germline ends. This CDR3 region has 13 residues. The V gene's germline CDR1 is SGHDT and CDR2 YYEEEE. CDR3 residues: CASSWDFGNTIYF. CDR3 in DNA: TGTGCCAGCAGTTGGGACTTTGGAAACACCATATATTTT.

The rearrangement links TRBV6-2 or TRBV6-3 to TRBJ1-1, with D perhaps matching TRBD1 (5 bases). Germline V gives CDR1 MNHEY, CDR2 SVGEGT. Trimming removed 2 bases from V and 4 bases from J, with 11 bases in between. This CDR3 region has 14 residues. Written as DNA, the CDR3 is TGTGCCAGCAGTTACCCCCACCAGGGCACTGAAGCTTTCTTT. Its translation is CASSYPHQGTEAFF.

The chain couples TRBV12-3 or TRBV12-4 to TRBJ1-2; 7 positions match TRBD1. This CDR3 spans 13 amino acids. V lost 4 bases to trimming and J lost 4 bases; unmatched junction nucleotides: 3. CDR3 bases: TGTGCCAGCAGTTACAGGGGCAGCTATGGCTACACCTTC. It translates to CASSYRGSYGYTF.

The J gene is TRBJ1-1, the V gene TRBV15; 8 bases agree with TRBD1. From germline, CDR1 is LNHNV and CDR2 YYDKDF (reference sequence). J lost 6 bases, V lost 3 bases, and 9 bases had no gene match. The CDR3 runs to 15 residues. The CDR3 DNA sequence: TGTGCCACCAGCAGCCCAGGGGGCGAGGGACCTGAAGCTTTCTTT. It yields the protein CATSSPGGEGPEAFF. Full variable domain (outside the CDR3, taken from reference TRBV15 and TRBJ1-1): DAMVIQNPRYQVTQFGKPVTLSCSQTLNHNVMYWYQQKSSQAPKLLFHYYDKDFNNEADTPDNFQSRRPNTSFCFLDIRSPGLGDTAMYLCATSSPGGEGPEAFFGQGTRLTVV.